The 3 T cell receptor beta chains given below trace back to one sample, sequenced in a study of early T cells in non-severe SARS-CoV-2 infection (dated by TCRdb to 2020 to 2023). Library preparation was by 5' RACE. TCRdb lists the instrument as NextSeq 500. The public reads were reprocessed in TCRdb via fastp at Q25 and MiXCR, keeping in-frame beta chains. Under each unique CDR3 protein, matching rows form one entry showing the most common genes and DNA. Recorded for this sample are about 69,000 distinct CDR3 sequences; about 12% of them occurred a single time. Around 6.7% of the sample rests with the top ten. The sample consisted of whole blood. The receptor source for this set is an adult who was a healthcare worker with PCR-confirmed SARS-CoV-2 infection or an uninfected control (not recorded which).

The rearrangement joins TRBV20-1 to TRBJ2-7, with D tentatively TRBD2 (6 bases). This CDR3 has 14 amino acids. Germline values: CDR1 DFQATT, CDR2 SNEGSKA (reference sequence). Trimming pared 0 bases from V and 6 bases from J, leaving 15 bases between. The CDR3: CSARDWVGRGEQYF. The CDR3 DNA reads as TGCAGTGCTAGAGATTGGGTCGGGAGAGGCGAGCAGTACTTC.

This clonotype was picked up a small number of times. This chain links TRBV10-3 with TRBJ1-6; D is undetermined. Germline CDR1 and CDR2: ENHRY and SYGVKD. This CDR3 has 13 amino acids. Trimming stripped 5 bases from V and 6 bases from J, with 8 bases between. CDR3 sequence: CAISPQANSPLHF. CDR3 in DNA: TGTGCCATCAGTCCCCAGGCTAATTCACCCCTCCACTTT.

This clonotype was counted ten times or more. The CDR3: CAWSVQRDYEQYF. In DNA, the CDR3 is TGTGCCTGGAGTGTACAACGGGATTACGAGCAGTACTTC. This chain uses TRBV30 with TRBJ2-7, with D maybe TRBD2 (5 bases). CDR3 length: 13 residues. CDR1 is GTSNPN, CDR2 SVGIG, per germline (reference sequence). V lost 0 bases and J 4 bases, leaving 10 bases between the germline ends.